This TCR beta chain was sequenced for a study of technical replicates of blood from a handful of donors. This CDR3 has 15 amino acids. V lost 2 bases and J lost 3, with 14 bases in between. Germline lookup yields CDR1 SNHLY and CDR2 FYNNEI. The assay was immunoSEQ multiplex PCR, and TCRdb's table has in-frame clones only and misses some. The table includes more than 65,000 clones, nearly 97% detected once. Sequenced material: T cells isolated from PBMCs. The receptor comes from a human donor in good health. V and J are TRBV2 and TRBJ2-7; TRBD1 is a possible D gene (6 bases). Here the CDR3 DNA reads TGTGCCAGCAGTGAATTGGGCAGGGACAACTACGAGCAGTACTTC. This gives the protein CASSELGRDNYEQYF.